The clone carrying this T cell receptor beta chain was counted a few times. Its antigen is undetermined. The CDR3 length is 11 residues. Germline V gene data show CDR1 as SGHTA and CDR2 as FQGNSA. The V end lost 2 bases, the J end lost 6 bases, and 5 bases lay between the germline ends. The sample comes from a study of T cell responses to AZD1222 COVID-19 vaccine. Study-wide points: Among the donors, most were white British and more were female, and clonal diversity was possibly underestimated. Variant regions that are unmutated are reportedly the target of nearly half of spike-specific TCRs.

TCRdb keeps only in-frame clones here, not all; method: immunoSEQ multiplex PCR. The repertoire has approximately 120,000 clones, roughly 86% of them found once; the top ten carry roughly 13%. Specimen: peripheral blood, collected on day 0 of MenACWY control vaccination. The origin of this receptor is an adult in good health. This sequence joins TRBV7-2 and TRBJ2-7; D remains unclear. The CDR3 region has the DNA TGTGCCAGCAGCTTATATACCGAGCAGTACTTC. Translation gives CASSLYTEQYF.